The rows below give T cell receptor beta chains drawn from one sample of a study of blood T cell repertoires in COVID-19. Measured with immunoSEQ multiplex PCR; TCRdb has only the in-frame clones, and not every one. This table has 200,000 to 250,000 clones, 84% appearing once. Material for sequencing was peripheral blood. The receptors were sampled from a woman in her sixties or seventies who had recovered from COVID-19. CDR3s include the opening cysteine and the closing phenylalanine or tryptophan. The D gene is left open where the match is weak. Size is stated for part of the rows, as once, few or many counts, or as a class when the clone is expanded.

CDR3: CASSRGVYNEQFF
DNA: TGTGCCAGCAGCCGCGGGGTGTACAATGAGCAGTTCTTC
J: TRBJ2-1
V: TRBV9
D: -
size: -

CDR3: CASSDRLNTEAFF
DNA: TGTGCCAGTAGCGATAGATTGAACACTGAAGCTTTCTTT
J: TRBJ1-1
V: TRBV19
D: -
size: -

CDR3: CASSQDSPTSGASETQYF
DNA: TGTGCCAGCAGCCAAGATTCCCCCACTAGCGGGGCCTCGGAGACCCAGTACTTC
J: TRBJ2-5
V: TRBV3-1/TRBV3-2
D: TRBD2
size: once

CDR3: CASSVQGADEKLFF
DNA: TGTGCCAGCAGTGTTCAGGGGGCAGACGAAAAACTGTTTTTT
J: TRBJ1-4
V: TRBV2
D: TRBD1
size: -

CDR3: CASGGQGITNEKLFF
DNA: TGTGCCAGCGGCGGACAGGGCATCACTAATGAAAAACTGTTTTTT
J: TRBJ1-4
V: TRBV7-2
D: TRBD1
size: once

CDR3: CASSIPRANSPLHF
DNA: TGTGCCAGTAGTATCCCCAGGGCGAATTCACCCCTCCACTTT
J: TRBJ1-6
V: TRBV19
D: -
size: -

CDR3: CASSDEAGGEQYF
DNA: TGTGCCAGCAGTGACGAAGCGGGGGGCGAGCAGTACTTC
J: TRBJ2-7
V: TRBV6-4
D: TRBD2
size: -

CDR3: CASSPDRNSEAFF
DNA: TGTGCCAGCTCACCAGACAGGAACTCTGAAGCTTTCTTT
J: TRBJ1-1
V: TRBV18
D: -
size: -

CDR3: CASSGGQGAWTEAFF
DNA: TGTGCCAGCAGCGGGGGACAGGGGGCGTGGACTGAAGCTTTCTTT
J: TRBJ1-1
V: TRBV13
D: TRBD1
size: -

CDR3: CASSQDTSTSGGSYEQYF
DNA: TGCGCCAGCAGCCAAGATACCTCTACTAGCGGGGGATCCTACGAGCAGTACTTC
J: TRBJ2-7
V: TRBV4-3
D: TRBD2
size: -

CDR3: CASSLNQPQHF
DNA: TGTGCCAGCAGCCTCAATCAGCCCCAGCATTTT
J: TRBJ1-5
V: TRBV12-3/TRBV12-4
D: -
size: -

CDR3: CASSLEWDTMNTEAFF
DNA: TGTGCCAGCAGCTTGGAGTGGGACACCATGAACACTGAAGCTTTCTTT
J: TRBJ1-1
V: TRBV5-6
D: -
size: -

CDR3: CASSGQGAAGELFF
DNA: TGTGCCAGCAGCGGACAGGGGGCCGCCGGGGAGCTGTTTTTT
J: TRBJ2-2
V: TRBV27
D: TRBD1
size: few

CDR3: CASSLDGQGYGYTF
DNA: TGTGCCAGCAGCTTAGACGGTCAGGGCTATGGCTACACCTTC
J: TRBJ1-2
V: TRBV7-6
D: -
size: many

CDR3: CASSLSGDTIYF
DNA: TGTGCCAGCAGCTTAAGCGGGGACACCATATATTTT
J: TRBJ1-3
V: TRBV7-6
D: -
size: once

CDR3: CASSPSGEKLFF
DNA: TGTGCCAGCAGCCCGTCGGGGGAAAAACTGTTTTTT
J: TRBJ1-4
V: TRBV3-1/TRBV3-2
D: -
size: -

CDR3: CASSPDGADTQYF
DNA: TGTGCCAGCAGCCCCGATGGAGCAGATACGCAGTATTTT
J: TRBJ2-3
V: TRBV6-2/TRBV6-3
D: -
size: -

CDR3: CASSWAAQETQYF
DNA: TGCGCCAGCAGCTGGGCAGCCCAAGAGACCCAGTACTTC
J: TRBJ2-5
V: TRBV5-1
D: -
size: once

CDR3: CSASPAATEQYF
DNA: TGCAGTGCTAGTCCCGCTGCTACCGAGCAGTACTTC
J: TRBJ2-7
V: TRBV20-1
D: -
size: -

CDR3: CASSIESPINTGELFF
DNA: TGTGCCAGTAGTATAGAAAGCCCCATAAACACCGGGGAGCTGTTTTTT
J: TRBJ2-2
V: TRBV19
D: -
size: -

CDR3: CASRGMSTDTQYF
DNA: TGCGCCAGTCGGGGGATGAGCACAGATACGCAGTATTTT
J: TRBJ2-3
V: TRBV10-2
D: -
size: -

CDR3: CASRGQENYGYTF
DNA: TGTGCCAGCAGGGGACAGGAGAACTATGGCTACACCTTC
J: TRBJ1-2
V: TRBV3-1/TRBV3-2
D: TRBD1
size: -

CDR3: CASSQGLFPGLASVGELFF
DNA: TGCGCCAGCAGCCAAGGCCTGTTCCCGGGACTAGCGAGTGTCGGGGAGCTGTTTTTT
J: TRBJ2-2
V: TRBV4-1
D: TRBD2
size: few

CDR3: CASSNSLAETQYF
DNA: TGTGCCTCCTCTAATAGCCTCGCGGAGACCCAGTACTTC
J: TRBJ2-5
V: TRBV11-2
D: -
size: -

CDR3: CASSSTPGGNQPQHF
DNA: TGTGCCAGCAGTTCCACCCCAGGGGGCAATCAGCCCCAGCATTTT
J: TRBJ1-5
V: TRBV6-2/TRBV6-3
D: -
size: -

CDR3: CAISESIGKGSEEAFF
DNA: TGTGCCATCAGTGAGTCGATCGGGAAGGGCTCGGAAGAAGCTTTCTTT
J: TRBJ1-1
V: TRBV10-3
D: -
size: -

CDR3: CATDRGSGETQYF
DNA: TGTGCCACTGACAGGGGTTCGGGGGAGACCCAGTACTTC
J: TRBJ2-5
V: TRBV10-3
D: TRBD1
size: -

CDR3: CASSQDGWARRAFF
DNA: TGTGCCAGCAGCCAAGACGGTTGGGCGAGGAGGGCTTTCTTT
J: TRBJ1-1
V: TRBV3-1/TRBV3-2
D: -
size: -

CDR3: CASSVDLAGGLMEQFF
DNA: TGTGCCAGCAGCGTAGACCTAGCGGGGGGTTTAATGGAGCAGTTCTTC
J: TRBJ2-1
V: TRBV9
D: TRBD2
size: -

CDR3: CASSSPGQGNTEAFF
DNA: TGTGCCAGCAGTTCCCCGGGACAGGGGAACACTGAAGCTTTCTTT
J: TRBJ1-1
V: TRBV6-1
D: TRBD1
size: -